This TCR beta chain was found in a study of blood T cell repertoires in COVID-19. In the study overall: PBMCs, B-cell-depleted T cells, or T cells provided the cDNA or gDNA that made up the material.

The table lists this clone with a count of one. The CDR3 has 15 residues. Germline V lookup: CDR1 SGHRS, CDR2 YFSETQ. Trimming shortened V by 5 bases and J by 0 bases, and 13 bases separated the two germline ends. This table comes from immunoSEQ multiplex PCR, and its TCRdb copy is limited to in-frame clones, with some not included. The sample holds more than 300,000 clones, roughly 90% seen once. Sequences were obtained from peripheral blood. The receptor was derived from an older woman with COVID-19, enrolled during active disease. The V and J genes are TRBV5-1 and TRBJ2-3, with D possibly being TRBD2 (5 bases). The CDR3 is CASSSPTGSTDTQYF. CDR3 nucleotides: TGCGCCAGCAGTTCCCCGACGGGGAGCACAGATACGCAGTATTTT.